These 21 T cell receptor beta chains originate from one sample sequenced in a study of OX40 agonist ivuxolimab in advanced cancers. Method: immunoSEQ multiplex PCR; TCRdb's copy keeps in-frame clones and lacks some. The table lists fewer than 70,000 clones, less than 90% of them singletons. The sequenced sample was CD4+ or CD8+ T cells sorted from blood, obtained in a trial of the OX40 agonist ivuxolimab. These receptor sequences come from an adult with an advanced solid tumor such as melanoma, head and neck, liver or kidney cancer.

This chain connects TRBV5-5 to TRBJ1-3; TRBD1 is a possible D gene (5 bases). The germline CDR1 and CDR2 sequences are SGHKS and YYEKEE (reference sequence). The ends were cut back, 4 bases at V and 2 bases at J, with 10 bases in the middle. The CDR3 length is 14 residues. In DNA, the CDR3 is TGTGCCAGCAGCCGGGTACAGGCTGGAAACACCATATATTTT. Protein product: CASSRVQAGNTIYF. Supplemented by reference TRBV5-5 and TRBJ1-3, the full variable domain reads DAGVTQSPTHLIKTRGQQVTLRCSPISGHKSVSWYQQVLGQGPQFIFQYYEKEERGRGNFPDRFSARQFPNYSSELNVNALLLGDSALYLCASSRVQAGNTIYFGEGSWLTVV.

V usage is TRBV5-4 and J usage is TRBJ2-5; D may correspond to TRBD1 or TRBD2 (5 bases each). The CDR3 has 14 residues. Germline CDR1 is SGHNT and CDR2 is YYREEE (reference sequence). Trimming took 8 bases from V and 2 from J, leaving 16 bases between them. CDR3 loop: CASSPGTGQETQYF. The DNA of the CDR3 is TGTGCCAGTTCCCCCGGGACCGGACAAGAGACCCAGTACTTC.

CDR3 amino acids: CASSPFIGQNSYEQYF. DNA of the CDR3: TGTGCCAGCAGCCCGTTCATAGGACAGAACTCCTACGAGCAGTACTTC. The V gene is TRBV7-9, the J gene TRBJ2-7, with a weak D call TRBD1 (6 bases). Germline-derived CDR1 and CDR2 are SEHNR and FQNEAQ (reference sequence). The CDR3 contains 16 residues. Trimming stripped 5 bases from V and 0 bases from J, with 17 bases between.

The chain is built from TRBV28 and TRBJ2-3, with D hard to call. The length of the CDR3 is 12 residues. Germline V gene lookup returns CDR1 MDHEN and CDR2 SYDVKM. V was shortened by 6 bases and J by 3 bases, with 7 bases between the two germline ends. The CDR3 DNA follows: TGTGCCAGCAGGGCCGGGACAGATACGCAGTATTTT. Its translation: CASRAGTDTQYF. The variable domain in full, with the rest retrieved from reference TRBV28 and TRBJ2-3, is DVKVTQSSRYLVKRTGEKVFLECVQDMDHENMFWYRQDPGLGLRLIYFSYDVKMKEKGDIPEGYSVSREKKERFSLILESASTNQTSMYLCASRAGTDTQYFGPGTRLTVL.

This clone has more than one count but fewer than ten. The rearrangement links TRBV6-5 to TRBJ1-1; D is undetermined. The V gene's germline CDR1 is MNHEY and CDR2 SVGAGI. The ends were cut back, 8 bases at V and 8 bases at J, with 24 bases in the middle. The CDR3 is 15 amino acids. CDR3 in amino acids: CASGGRTRMDEEAFF. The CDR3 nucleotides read TGTGCCAGCGGCGGGCGGACCAGAATGGATGAAGAAGCTTTCTTT.

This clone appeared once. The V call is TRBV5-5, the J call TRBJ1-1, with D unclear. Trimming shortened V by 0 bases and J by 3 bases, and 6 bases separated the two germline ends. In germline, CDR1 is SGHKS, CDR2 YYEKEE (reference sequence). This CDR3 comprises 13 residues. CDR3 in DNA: TGTGCCAGCAGCTTGGTCGACTACACTGAAGCTTTCTTT. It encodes CASSLVDYTEAFF.

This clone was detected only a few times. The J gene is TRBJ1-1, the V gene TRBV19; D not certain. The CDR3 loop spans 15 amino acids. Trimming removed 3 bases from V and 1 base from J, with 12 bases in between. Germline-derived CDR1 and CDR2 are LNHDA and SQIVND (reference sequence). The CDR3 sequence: CASSIWRLGNTEAFF. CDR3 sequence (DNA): TGTGCCAGTAGTATTTGGCGGCTCGGGAACACTGAAGCTTTCTTT.

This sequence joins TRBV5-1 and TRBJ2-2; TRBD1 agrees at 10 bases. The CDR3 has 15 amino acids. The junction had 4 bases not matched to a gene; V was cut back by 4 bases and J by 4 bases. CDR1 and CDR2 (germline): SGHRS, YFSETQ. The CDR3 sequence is CASSAGTGVTGELFF. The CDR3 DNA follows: TGCGCCAGCAGCGCCGGGACAGGGGTCACCGGGGAGCTGTTTTTT. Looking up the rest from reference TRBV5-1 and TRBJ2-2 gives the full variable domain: KAGVTQTPRYLIKTRGQQVTLSCSPISGHRSVSWYQQTPGQGLQFLFEYFSETQRNKGNFPGRFSGRQFSNSRSEMNVSTLELGDSALYLCASSAGTGVTGELFFGEGSRLTVL.

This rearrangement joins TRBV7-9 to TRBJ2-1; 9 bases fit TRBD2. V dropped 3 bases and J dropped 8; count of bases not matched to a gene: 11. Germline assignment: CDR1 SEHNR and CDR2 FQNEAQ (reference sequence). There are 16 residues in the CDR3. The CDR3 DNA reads TGTGCCAGCAGCTTGGCGGTGAGCGGGGGGCGGGATGAGCAGTTCTTC. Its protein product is CASSLAVSGGRDEQFF.

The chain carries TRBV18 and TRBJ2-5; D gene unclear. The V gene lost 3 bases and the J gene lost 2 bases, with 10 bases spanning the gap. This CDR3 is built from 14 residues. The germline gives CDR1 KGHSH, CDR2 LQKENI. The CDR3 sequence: CASSPNAGQETQYF. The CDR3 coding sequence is TGTGCCAGCTCACCGAACGCAGGTCAAGAGACCCAGTACTTC.

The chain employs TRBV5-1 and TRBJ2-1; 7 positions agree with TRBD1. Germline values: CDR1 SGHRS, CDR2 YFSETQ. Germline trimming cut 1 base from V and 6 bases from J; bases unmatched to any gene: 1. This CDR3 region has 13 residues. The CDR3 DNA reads TGCGCCAGCAGCTTGTGGGACAGCAATGAGCAGTTCTTC. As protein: CASSLWDSNEQFF.

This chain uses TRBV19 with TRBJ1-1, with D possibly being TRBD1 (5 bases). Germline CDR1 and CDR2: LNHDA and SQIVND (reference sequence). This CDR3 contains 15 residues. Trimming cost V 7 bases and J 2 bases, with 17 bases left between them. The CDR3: CASTTGYSSNTEAFF. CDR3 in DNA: TGTGCCAGTACCACAGGCTACAGCAGTAACACTGAAGCTTTCTTT. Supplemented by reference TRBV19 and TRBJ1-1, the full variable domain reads DGGITQSPKYLFRKEGQNVTLSCEQNLNHDAMYWYRQDPGQGLRLIYYSQIVNDFQKGDIAEGYSVSREKKESFPLTVTSAQKNPTAFYLCASTTGYSSNTEAFFGQGTRLTVV.

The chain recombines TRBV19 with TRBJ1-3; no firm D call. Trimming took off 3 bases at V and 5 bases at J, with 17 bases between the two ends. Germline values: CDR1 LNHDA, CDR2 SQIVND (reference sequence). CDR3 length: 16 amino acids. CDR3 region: CASSIQLTGARNTIYF. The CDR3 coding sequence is TGTGCCAGTAGTATTCAACTAACGGGAGCGAGAAACACCATATATTTT.

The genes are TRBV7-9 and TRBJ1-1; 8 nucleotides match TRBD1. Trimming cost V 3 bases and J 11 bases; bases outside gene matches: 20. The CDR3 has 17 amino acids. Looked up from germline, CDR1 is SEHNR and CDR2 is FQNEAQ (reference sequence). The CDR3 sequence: CASSFKRPTDRAEGAFF. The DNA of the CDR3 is TGTGCCAGCAGCTTTAAACGACCTACGGACAGGGCGGAAGGGGCTTTCTTT.

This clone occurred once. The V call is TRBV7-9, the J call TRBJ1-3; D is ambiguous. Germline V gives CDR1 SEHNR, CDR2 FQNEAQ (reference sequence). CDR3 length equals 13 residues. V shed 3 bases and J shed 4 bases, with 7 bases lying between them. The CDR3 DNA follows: TGTGCCAGCAGCTTTGATTGGGGAAACACCATATATTTT. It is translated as CASSFDWGNTIYF.

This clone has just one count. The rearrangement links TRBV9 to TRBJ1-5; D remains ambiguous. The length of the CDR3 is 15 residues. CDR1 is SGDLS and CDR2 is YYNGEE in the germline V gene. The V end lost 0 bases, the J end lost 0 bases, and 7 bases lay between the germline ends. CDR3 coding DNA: TGTGCCAGCAGCGTAGGCGCGAGTAGCAATCAGCCCCAGCATTTT. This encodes CASSVGASSNQPQHF.

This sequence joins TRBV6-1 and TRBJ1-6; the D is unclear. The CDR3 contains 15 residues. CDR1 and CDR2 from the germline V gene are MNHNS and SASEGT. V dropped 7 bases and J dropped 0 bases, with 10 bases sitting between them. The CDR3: CASTRLVSYNSPLHF. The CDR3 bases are TGTGCCAGCACCAGACTGGTCTCCTATAATTCACCCCTCCACTTT.

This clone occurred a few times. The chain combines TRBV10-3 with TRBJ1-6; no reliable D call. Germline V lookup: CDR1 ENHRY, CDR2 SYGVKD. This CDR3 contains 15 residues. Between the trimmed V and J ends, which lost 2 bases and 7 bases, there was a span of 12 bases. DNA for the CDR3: TGTGCCATCAGTGAGGGTACGCCAGTCAATTCACCCCTCCACTTT. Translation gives CAISEGTPVNSPLHF.

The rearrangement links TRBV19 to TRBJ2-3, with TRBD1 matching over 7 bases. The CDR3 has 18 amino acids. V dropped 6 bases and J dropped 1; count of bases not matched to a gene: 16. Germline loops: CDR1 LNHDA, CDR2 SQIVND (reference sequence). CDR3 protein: CASSTHLEGARGTDTQYF. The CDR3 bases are TGTGCCAGTAGCACCCACCTAGAGGGGGCGCGCGGCACAGATACGCAGTATTTT.

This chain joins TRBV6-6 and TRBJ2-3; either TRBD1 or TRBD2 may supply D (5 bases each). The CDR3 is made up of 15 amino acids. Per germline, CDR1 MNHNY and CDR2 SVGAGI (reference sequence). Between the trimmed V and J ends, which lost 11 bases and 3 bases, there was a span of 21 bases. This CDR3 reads CARHPFPGRTDTQYF. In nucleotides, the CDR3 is TGTGCCCGACACCCCTTTCCGGGACGGACAGATACGCAGTATTTT.

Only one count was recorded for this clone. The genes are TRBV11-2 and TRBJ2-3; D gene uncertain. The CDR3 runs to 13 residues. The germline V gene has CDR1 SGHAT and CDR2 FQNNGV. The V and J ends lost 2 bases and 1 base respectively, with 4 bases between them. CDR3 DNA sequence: TGTGCCAGCAGCTTACTAGGCACAGATACGCAGTATTTT. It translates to CASSLLGTDTQYF.